A selection of T cell receptor beta chains follows, all from one sample in a study of shared clonotypes between healthy human individuals. The protocol was immunoSEQ multiplex PCR, while the TCRdb copy is restricted to in-frame clones and leaves out a portion. The data hold about 1.1 million clones, with approximately 80% observed a single time. Sequenced: memory CD4+ T cells from PBMCs. The receptor source for this set is a man between 18 and 35 years old in good health. Some clones in this sample may be carry-over from other donors' samples. Both conserved end residues are part of each CDR3. A D gene is named only where the DNA matches it firmly. Rows give clone size only sometimes, using once, few, many, or a class for an expanded clone.

>TRBV2|NA|many|TRBJ1-1
TGTGCCAGCAGTGTACAGACGAACACTGAAGCTTTCTTT
CASSVQTNTEAFF
>TRBV5-4|NA|NA|TRBJ1-1
TGTGCCAGCAGCCCTCCCCCCACAGAGAACACTGAAGCTTTCTTT
CASSPPPTENTEAFF
>TRBV7-8|TRBD1|NA|TRBJ1-5
TGTGCCAGCATCGAAACAGGGGGGCAGGGGGATAACGCGGCTCAGCCCCAGCATTTT
CASIETGGQGDNAAQPQHF
>TRBV29-1|TRBD2|NA|TRBJ2-1
TGCAGCGTCTTAGGACTAGCTGGACTCCTTCTAGGGGATGAGCAGTTCTTC
CSVLGLAGLLLGDEQFF
>TRBV28|NA|NA|TRBJ1-2
TGTGCCAGCAACCTGAAAGGGACTTATGGCTACACCTTC
CASNLKGTYGYTF
>TRBV6-5|NA|NA|TRBJ2-1
TGTGCCAGCAGTCCCCGGGACGGGACCTACAATGAGCAGTTCTTC
CASSPRDGTYNEQFF
>TRBV28|NA|many|TRBJ2-2
TGTGCCAGCAGTCAAATCCAAACAGGGACCGGGGAGCTGTTTTTT
CASSQIQTGTGELFF
>TRBV5-1|TRBD1|NA|TRBJ2-7
TGCGCCAGCAGCAACCAACCGGGACAGGGGGAGCAGTACTTC
CASSNQPGQGEQYF
>TRBV5-8|NA|NA|TRBJ1-2
TGTGCCAGCAGCCTACCTGACAAGATTTGGCATTATGGCTACACCTTC
CASSLPDKIWHYGYTF
>TRBV19|NA|NA|TRBJ1-2
TGTGCCAGTAGTTTTGGGGCTAACTATGGCTACACCTTC
CASSFGANYGYTF
>TRBV13|TRBD1|NA|TRBJ1-2
TGTGCCAGCAGCTATGGACAGGACCATGGCTACACCTTC
CASSYGQDHGYTF
>TRBV11-3|NA|few|TRBJ1-1
TGTGCCAGCAGCGCTGACGGTGGGGCGGGCGAAGCTTTCTTT
CASSADGGAGEAFF
>TRBV7-9|NA|NA|TRBJ1-3
TGTGCCAGCAGCCCCGGGGGGGACTCTGGAAACACCATATATTTT
CASSPGGDSGNTIYF
>TRBV28|NA|NA|TRBJ2-7
TGTGCCAGCCCTCCGGCCCCGGGTAGTCGGGGTAACTCCTACGAGCAGTACTTC
CASPPAPGSRGNSYEQYF
>TRBV10-3|TRBD2|NA|TRBJ2-1
TGTGCCATCAGTGAGTCTACGGGACTAGCGGGGTACAATGAGCAGTTCTTC
CAISESTGLAGYNEQFF
>TRBV28|TRBD2|NA|TRBJ2-7
TGTGCCAGCAGGAGTAGCGGGAGTAGGTACGAGCAGTACTTC
CASRSSGSRYEQYF
>TRBV5-1|NA|NA|TRBJ2-4
TGCGCCAGCAGCTTGTCGGGCGAGGGAAACATTCAGTACTTC
CASSLSGEGNIQYF
>TRBV7-9|NA|NA|TRBJ2-3
TGTGCCAGCAGCTTGCTGGGGGTCACAGATACGCAGTATTTT
CASSLLGVTDTQYF
>TRBV18|NA|NA|TRBJ2-5
TGTGCCAGCTCACCTATAGGTCAAGAGACCCAGTACTTC
CASSPIGQETQYF
>TRBV30|TRBD1|NA|TRBJ2-3
TGTGCCTGGTCAGGGGGCGGAGATACGCAGTATTTT
CAWSGGGDTQYF
>TRBV2|NA|few|TRBJ2-7
TGTGCCACTTTGCCTGACGCTTCCTACGAGCAGTACTTC
CATLPDASYEQYF
>TRBV27|TRBD1|NA|TRBJ1-1
TGTGCCAGCAGTTTCTCCGGGACAGCATCGTTGTTCGCTGAAGCTTTCTTT
CASSFSGTASLFAEAFF
>TRBV11-2|NA|NA|TRBJ2-7
TGTGCCAGCAGCTCCAGGCAAGACGGCGAGCAGTACTTC
CASSSRQDGEQYF
>TRBV5-4|NA|NA|TRBJ1-1
TGTGCCTTAAAACAGGCAGCCTCGTTAAACACTGAAGCTTTCTTT
CALKQAASLNTEAFF
>TRBV11-1|NA|NA|TRBJ2-5
TGTGCCAGCAGCCCCCGGAGGCGACAGGTACAAGAGACCCAGTACTTC
CASSPRRRQVQETQYF
>TRBV11-2|NA|NA|TRBJ1-1
TGTGCCAGCAGCACTCAGCCCGGGACTGAAGCTTTCTTT
CASSTQPGTEAFF
>TRBV5-1|NA|few|TRBJ1-1
TGCGCCAGCAGCTTGGAGGGTTGGGACACTGAAGCTTTCTTT
CASSLEGWDTEAFF
>TRBV7-2|NA|NA|TRBJ2-1
TGTGCCAGCAGCTTCTCAGGGAGCTCCTACAATGAGCAGTTCTTC
CASSFSGSSYNEQFF
>TRBV7-2|NA|NA|TRBJ1-2
TGTGCCAGCAGCTTAGGGGGGGATGGCTACACCTTC
CASSLGGDGYTF
>TRBV2|NA|NA|TRBJ1-5
TGTGCCAGCAGTTATGACAGTCGGCAGCCCCAGCATTTT
CASSYDSRQPQHF
>TRBV7-2|TRBD2|NA|TRBJ2-3
TGTGCCAGCAGCGGTGCTAGCGGGAGGGCCGGAGATACGCAGTATTTT
CASSGASGRAGDTQYF
>TRBV2|NA|few|TRBJ2-4
TGTGCCAGCAGTGCCGGCCTAGCCAAAAACATTCAGTACTTC
CASSAGLAKNIQYF
>TRBV7-9|NA|NA|TRBJ2-5
TGTGCCAGCATCGCGAGCGGCCAAGAGACCCAGTACTTC
CASIASGQETQYF
>TRBV6-4|TRBD2|NA|TRBJ2-3
TGTGCCAGCAGTGAGGAGCGGGAGTCAGATACGCAGTATTTT
CASSEERESDTQYF
>TRBV28|NA|NA|TRBJ1-2
TGTGCCAGCAGTTTCGGGGGAGAGTATGGCTACACCTTC
CASSFGGEYGYTF
>TRBV5-1|TRBD2|NA|TRBJ2-7
TGCGCCAGCAGCCCCCCCAGGGAGGGATCCGAGCAGTACTTC
CASSPPREGSEQYF